This T cell receptor (beta chain) was sequenced during a study of T cells after yellow fever vaccination. TCRdb re-called the 5' RACE reads through MiXCR, storing one row per CDR3 protein. The top ten hold 35% to 45% of the sample, which has about 170,000 distinct CDR3 sequences, roughly 9.6% seen once. This clonotype occurred many times. Trimming cost V 8 bases and J 4 bases, with 15 bases left between them. The length of the CDR3 is 14 residues. Per germline, CDR1 MGHDK and CDR2 SYGVNS. This chain joins TRBV25-1 and TRBJ2-1; either TRBD1 or TRBD2 may fit D (5 bases each). The specimen was CD8+ T cells sorted from PBMCs, collected 15 days after the yellow fever booster vaccination. This receptor was obtained from a man aged 18 to 30 who received the YFV17D yellow fever vaccine. CDR3 loop: CASRDPGPYNEQFF. In DNA, the CDR3 is TGTGCCAGCCGGGATCCGGGACCTTACAATGAGCAGTTCTTC.